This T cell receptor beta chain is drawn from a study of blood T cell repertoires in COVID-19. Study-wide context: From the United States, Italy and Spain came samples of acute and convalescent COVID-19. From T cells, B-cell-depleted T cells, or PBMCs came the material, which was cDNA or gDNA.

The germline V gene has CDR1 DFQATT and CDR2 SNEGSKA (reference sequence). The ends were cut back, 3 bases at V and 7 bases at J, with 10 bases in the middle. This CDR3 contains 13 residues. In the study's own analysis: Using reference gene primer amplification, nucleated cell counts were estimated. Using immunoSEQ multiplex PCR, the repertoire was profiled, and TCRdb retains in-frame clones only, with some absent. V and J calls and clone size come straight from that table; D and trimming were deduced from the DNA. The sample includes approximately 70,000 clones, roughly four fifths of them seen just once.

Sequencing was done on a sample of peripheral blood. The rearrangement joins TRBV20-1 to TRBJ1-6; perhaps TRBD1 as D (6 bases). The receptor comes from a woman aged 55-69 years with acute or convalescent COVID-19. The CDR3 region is CSASTGRNSPLHF. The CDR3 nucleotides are TGCAGTGCTAGTACAGGGAGAAATTCACCCCTCCACTTT.